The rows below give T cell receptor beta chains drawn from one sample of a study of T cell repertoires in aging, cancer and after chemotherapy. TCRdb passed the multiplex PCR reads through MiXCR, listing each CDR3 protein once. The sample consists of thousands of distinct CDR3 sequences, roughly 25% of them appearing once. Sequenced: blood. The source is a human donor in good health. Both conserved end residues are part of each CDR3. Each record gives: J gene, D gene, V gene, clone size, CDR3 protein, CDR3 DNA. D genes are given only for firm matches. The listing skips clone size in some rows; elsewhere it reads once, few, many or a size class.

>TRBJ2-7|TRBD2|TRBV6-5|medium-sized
CASGGSGRAKSEQYF
TGTGCCAGCGGTGGTAGCGGGAGGGCCAAGAGCGAGCAGTACTTC
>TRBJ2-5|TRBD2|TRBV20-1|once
CSAHGLAGGPYKETQYF
TGCAGTGCCCACGGACTAGCGGGAGGGCCTTATAAAGAGACCCAGTACTTC
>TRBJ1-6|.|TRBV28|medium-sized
CASSHQRDSPLHF
TGTGCCAGCAGCCATCAGAGGGATTCACCCCTCCACTTT
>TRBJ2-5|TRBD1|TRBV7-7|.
CASSSGTAQETQYF
TGTGCCAGCAGCTCTGGGACAGCACAAGAGACCCAGTACTTC
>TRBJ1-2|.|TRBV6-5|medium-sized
CASRPGGVHYGYTF
TGTGCCAGCAGACCAGGAGGGGTGCACTATGGCTACACCTTC
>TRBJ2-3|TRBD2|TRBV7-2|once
CASRRIGSGRGTDTQYF
TGTGCCAGCAGGCGCATAGGGAGCGGGAGGGGCACAGATACGCAGTATTTT
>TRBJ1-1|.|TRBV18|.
CASSLGRVMNTEAFF
TGTGCCAGCTCACTGGGCAGAGTCATGAACACTGAAGCTTTCTTT
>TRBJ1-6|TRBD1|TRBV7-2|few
CASSLASRGLNSPLHF
TGTGCCAGCAGCTTAGCGTCCAGGGGGCTTAATTCACCCCTCCACTTT
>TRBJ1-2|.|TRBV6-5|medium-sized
CASSYSPGIRSYGYTF
TGTGCCAGCAGTTACTCCCCAGGGATTCGATCCTATGGCTACACCTTC
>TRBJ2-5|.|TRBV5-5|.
CASSGKPSVVETQYF
TGTGCCAGCAGCGGGAAACCGAGTGTCGTAGAGACCCAGTACTTC
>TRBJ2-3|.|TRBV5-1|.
CASRGGADTQYF
TGCGCCAGCAGGGGGGGAGCAGATACGCAGTATTTT
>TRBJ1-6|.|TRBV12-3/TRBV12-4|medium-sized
CASSSVILNSPLHF
TGTGCCAGCAGTTCGGTCATCCTCAATTCACCCCTCCACTTT
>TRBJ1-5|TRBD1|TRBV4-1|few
CASSQGQGNYQPQHF
TGCGCCAGCAGCCAGGGACAGGGGAATTATCAGCCCCAGCATTTT
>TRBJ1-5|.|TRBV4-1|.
CASSQVAGVGQPQHF
TGCGCCAGCAGCCAAGTCGCTGGGGTGGGGCAGCCCCAGCATTTT
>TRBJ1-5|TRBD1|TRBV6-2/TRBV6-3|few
CASRDRGQISQPQHF
TGTGCCAGCAGGGACAGGGGGCAAATAAGTCAGCCCCAGCATTTT
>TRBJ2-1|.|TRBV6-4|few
CASSDSISGPYNEQFF
TGTGCCAGCAGTGACTCGATTAGCGGACCCTACAATGAGCAGTTCTTC
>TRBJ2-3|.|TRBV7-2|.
CASSLDGRGAADTQYF
TGTGCCAGCAGCTTAGATGGCAGGGGAGCCGCAGATACGCAGTATTTT
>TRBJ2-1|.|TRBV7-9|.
CASSSQFEQFF
TGTGCCAGCAGTTCTCAATTTGAGCAGTTCTTC
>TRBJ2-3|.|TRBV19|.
CASSITGTDTQYF
TGTGCCAGTAGTATAACAGGGACAGATACGCAGTATTTT
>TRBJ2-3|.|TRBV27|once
CASSYRDRTDTQYF
TGTGCCAGCAGTTACCGGGACCGCACAGATACGCAGTATTTT
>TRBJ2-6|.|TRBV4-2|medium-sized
CASSQERGSGANVLTF
TGTGCCAGCAGCCAAGAGAGGGGCTCTGGGGCCAACGTCCTGACTTTC
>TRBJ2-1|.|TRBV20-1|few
CSARDLASGYNEQFF
TGCAGTGCTAGAGATCTAGCCAGCGGGTACAATGAGCAGTTCTTC
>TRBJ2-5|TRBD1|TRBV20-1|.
CSARDPGGETQYF
TGCAGTGCTAGAGATCCAGGGGGAGAGACCCAGTACTTC
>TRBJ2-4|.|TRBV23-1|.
CASSSRQNKNIQYF
TGCGCCAGCAGTTCGCGACAGAACAAAAACATTCAGTACTTC
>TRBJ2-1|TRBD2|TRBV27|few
CASSFLGLAGGDEQFF
TGTGCCAGCAGTTTTTTAGGACTAGCGGGAGGGGATGAGCAGTTCTTC
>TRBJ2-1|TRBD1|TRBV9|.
CASSVLTGVGEQFF
TGTGCCAGCAGCGTCCTGACAGGGGTAGGCGAGCAGTTCTTC